These T cell receptor beta chains were read from a single sample in a study of blood T cell repertoires in COVID-19. Data came from immunoSEQ multiplex PCR; TCRdb stores just in-frame clones and leaves some out. The sample lists 140,000 to 150,000 clones, around 89% occurring once. Material: peripheral blood. The receptors originated from a man aged 55 to 70 with active or convalescent COVID-19. Each CDR3 is given with its conserved first and last residue. D genes are given only for firm matches. Size is omitted from some rows. Given values are once, few, many or a class for expanded clones.

.	15	TRBV9	TRBJ2-1	.	TGTGCCAGCAGCGTAAGGATCTCTGACAGGAATGAGCAGTTCTTC	CASSVRISDRNEQFF
TRBD1	17	TRBV9	TRBJ1-4	.	TGTGCCAGCAGCCCCTTGGACAGGGCTCGAGGTAATGAAAAACTGTTTTTT	CASSPLDRARGNEKLFF
.	15	TRBV3-1/TRBV3-2	TRBJ1-6	.	TGTGCCAGCAGCGAGGGGGGAGGGTATAATTCACCCCTCCACTTT	CASSEGGGYNSPLHF
.	14	TRBV9	TRBJ1-3	.	TGTGCCAGCAGCGTTCAGTACAGGCAGGACACCATATATTTT	CASSVQYRQDTIYF
.	13	TRBV7-3	TRBJ1-1	.	TGTGCCAGCAGCCCCGGGGGTAGGACTGAAGCTTTCTTT	CASSPGGRTEAFF
.	15	TRBV19	TRBJ2-2	.	TGTGCCAGTCTCTCCCCAGACAGGAACACCGGGGAGCTGTTTTTT	CASLSPDRNTGELFF
.	13	TRBV24-1	TRBJ1-1	.	TGTGCCACCAGTGACCCTACAGGGAATGAAGCTTTCTTT	CATSDPTGNEAFF
TRBD1	14	TRBV28	TRBJ1-4	.	TGTGCCAGCAGTCCGCACAGGGGAGATGAAAAACTGTTTTTT	CASSPHRGDEKLFF
TRBD1	16	TRBV6-6	TRBJ1-1	.	TGTGCCAGCAGTCCCCTCAAAACAGGGGTAGCGGCTGAAGCTTTCTTT	CASSPLKTGVAAEAFF
TRBD1	15	TRBV19	TRBJ1-4	once	TGTGCCAGTAGTAAAGACAGGGGATCAAATGAAAAACTGTTTTTT	CASSKDRGSNEKLFF
.	13	TRBV9	TRBJ1-6	.	TGTGCCAGCAGCCTCAGGGATCGGCCACCCCTCCACTTT	CASSLRDRPPLHF
.	13	TRBV9	TRBJ1-1	.	TGTGCCAGCAGCGTAACGTTCGGGGTTGAGGCTTTCTTT	CASSVTFGVEAFF
.	14	TRBV30	TRBJ1-3	once	TGTGCCTGGAGTGTGGCAGGGCCTGGAAACACCATATATTTT	CAWSVAGPGNTIYF
TRBD2	16	TRBV9	TRBJ2-3	.	TGTGCCAGCAGCGACCCAGCGGGGGTGGGTGGGAATACGCAGTATTTT	CASSDPAGVGGNTQYF